The 6 T cell receptor beta chains given below trace back to one sample, sequenced in a study of breast tumors, draining lymph nodes, adjacent tissues. Samples came from axillary lymph nodes draining the breast cancer. TCRdb recomputed calls from the multiplex PCR reads with MiXCR, one row per CDR3 protein. The sample comprises 150,000 to 200,000 distinct CDR3 sequences, 25% to 40% of which are singletons, and around 4.4% rests with the top ten. Sequencing input: axillary lymph node tissue. These receptors originate from a female donor with breast cancer. Some clones in this sample may be carry-over from other donors' samples.

The sample holds many counts of this clonotype. The chain joins TRBV12-3 or TRBV12-4 to TRBJ2-5, with 16 nucleotides matching TRBD2. This CDR3 has 16 residues. Losses at the gene ends were 5 bases for V and 6 bases for J; bases not matched to a gene: 6. CDR3 DNA sequence: TGTGCCAGCAGTCCCGGGACTAGCGGGAGGGCACAGACCCAGTACTTC. It is translated as CASSPGTSGRAQTQYF.

This clonotype was picked up many times. The V call is TRBV7-8, the J call TRBJ2-5; 11 nucleotides match TRBD2. V gave up 4 bases and J gave up 4 bases; unmatched junction bases: 5. The CDR3 runs 15 residues. CDR1 is SGHVS and CDR2 is FQNEAQ in the germline V gene. The CDR3 reads CASSSRLAGGETQYF. CDR3 bases: TGTGCCAGCAGCTCCCGCCTAGCGGGAGGAGAGACCCAGTACTTC.

This clonotype was seen many times. The V call is TRBV5-6, the J call TRBJ1-2, with a tentative D call TRBD1 (5 bases). The CDR3 has 12 amino acids. Germline CDR1 reads SGHDT; CDR2 reads YYEEEE. Trimming cost V 4 bases and J 7 bases, with 11 bases left between them. In nucleotides, the CDR3 is TGTGCCAGCAGCACGGGACTGCCTGGCTACACCTTC. It yields the protein CASSTGLPGYTF.

Worth noting for this clonotype: The CDR3 ends on some other residue instead of the conserved phenylalanine or tryptophan, so this is likely a read error. The chain couples TRBV9 to TRBJ2-3, with D hard to call. Germline V lookup: CDR1 SGDLS, CDR2 YYNGEE. The CDR3 extends over 13 amino acids. V dropped 4 bases and J dropped 3 bases, with 9 bases sitting between them. The CDR3 sequence is CASSRVRTDTQYS. CDR3 in DNA: TGTGCCAGCAGCCGAGTACGGACAGATACGCAGTATTCT.

This clonotype was observed at least ten times. The chain couples TRBV12-3 or TRBV12-4 to TRBJ2-1, with a weak D call TRBD1 (6 bases). V lost 3 bases and J 5 bases, leaving 14 bases between the germline ends. CDR3 length: 15 residues. The CDR3 region is CASSFQGRLHNEQFF. The CDR3 nucleotides read TGTGCCAGCAGTTTTCAGGGGCGACTCCACAATGAGCAGTTCTTC.

This clonotype was picked up many times. The CDR3 reads CASSTGGAEEQYF. CDR3 nucleotides: TGTGCCAGCAGTACAGGGGGCGCGGAGGAGCAGTACTTC. This sequence joins TRBV6-1 and TRBJ2-7, with 9 bases lining up with TRBD1. V was pared by 5 bases and J by 7 bases, with 6 bases of the junction left unmatched. CDR1 MNHNS and CDR2 SASEGT come from the germline V gene. This CDR3 has 13 residues.